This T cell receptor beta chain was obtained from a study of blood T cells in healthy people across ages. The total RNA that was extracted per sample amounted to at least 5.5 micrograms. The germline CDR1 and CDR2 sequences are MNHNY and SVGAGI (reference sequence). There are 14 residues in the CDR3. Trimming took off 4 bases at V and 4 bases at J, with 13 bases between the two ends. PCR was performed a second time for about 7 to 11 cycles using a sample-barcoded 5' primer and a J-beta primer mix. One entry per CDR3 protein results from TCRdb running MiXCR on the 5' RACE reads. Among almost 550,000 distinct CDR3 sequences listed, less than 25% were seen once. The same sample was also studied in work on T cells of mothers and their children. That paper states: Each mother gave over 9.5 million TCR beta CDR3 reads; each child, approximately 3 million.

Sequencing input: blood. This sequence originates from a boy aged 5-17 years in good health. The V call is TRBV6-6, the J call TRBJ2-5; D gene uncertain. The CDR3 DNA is TGTGCCAGCAGTTCCTATGCGGTCGGAGAGACCCAGTACTTC. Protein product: CASSSYAVGETQYF.